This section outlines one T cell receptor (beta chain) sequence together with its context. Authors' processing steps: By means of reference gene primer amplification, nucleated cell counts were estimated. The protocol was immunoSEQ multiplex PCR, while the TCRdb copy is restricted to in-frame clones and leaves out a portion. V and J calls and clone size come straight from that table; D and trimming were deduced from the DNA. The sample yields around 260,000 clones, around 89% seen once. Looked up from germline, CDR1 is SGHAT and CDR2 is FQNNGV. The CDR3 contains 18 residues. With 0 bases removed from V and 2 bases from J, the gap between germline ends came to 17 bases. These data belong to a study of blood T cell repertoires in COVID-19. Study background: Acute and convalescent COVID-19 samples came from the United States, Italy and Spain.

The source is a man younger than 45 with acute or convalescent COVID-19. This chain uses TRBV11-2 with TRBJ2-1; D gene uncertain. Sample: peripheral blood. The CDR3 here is CASSLDRIAVPPYNEQFF. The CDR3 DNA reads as TGTGCCAGCAGCTTAGATCGAATAGCCGTACCACCCTACAATGAGCAGTTCTTC.